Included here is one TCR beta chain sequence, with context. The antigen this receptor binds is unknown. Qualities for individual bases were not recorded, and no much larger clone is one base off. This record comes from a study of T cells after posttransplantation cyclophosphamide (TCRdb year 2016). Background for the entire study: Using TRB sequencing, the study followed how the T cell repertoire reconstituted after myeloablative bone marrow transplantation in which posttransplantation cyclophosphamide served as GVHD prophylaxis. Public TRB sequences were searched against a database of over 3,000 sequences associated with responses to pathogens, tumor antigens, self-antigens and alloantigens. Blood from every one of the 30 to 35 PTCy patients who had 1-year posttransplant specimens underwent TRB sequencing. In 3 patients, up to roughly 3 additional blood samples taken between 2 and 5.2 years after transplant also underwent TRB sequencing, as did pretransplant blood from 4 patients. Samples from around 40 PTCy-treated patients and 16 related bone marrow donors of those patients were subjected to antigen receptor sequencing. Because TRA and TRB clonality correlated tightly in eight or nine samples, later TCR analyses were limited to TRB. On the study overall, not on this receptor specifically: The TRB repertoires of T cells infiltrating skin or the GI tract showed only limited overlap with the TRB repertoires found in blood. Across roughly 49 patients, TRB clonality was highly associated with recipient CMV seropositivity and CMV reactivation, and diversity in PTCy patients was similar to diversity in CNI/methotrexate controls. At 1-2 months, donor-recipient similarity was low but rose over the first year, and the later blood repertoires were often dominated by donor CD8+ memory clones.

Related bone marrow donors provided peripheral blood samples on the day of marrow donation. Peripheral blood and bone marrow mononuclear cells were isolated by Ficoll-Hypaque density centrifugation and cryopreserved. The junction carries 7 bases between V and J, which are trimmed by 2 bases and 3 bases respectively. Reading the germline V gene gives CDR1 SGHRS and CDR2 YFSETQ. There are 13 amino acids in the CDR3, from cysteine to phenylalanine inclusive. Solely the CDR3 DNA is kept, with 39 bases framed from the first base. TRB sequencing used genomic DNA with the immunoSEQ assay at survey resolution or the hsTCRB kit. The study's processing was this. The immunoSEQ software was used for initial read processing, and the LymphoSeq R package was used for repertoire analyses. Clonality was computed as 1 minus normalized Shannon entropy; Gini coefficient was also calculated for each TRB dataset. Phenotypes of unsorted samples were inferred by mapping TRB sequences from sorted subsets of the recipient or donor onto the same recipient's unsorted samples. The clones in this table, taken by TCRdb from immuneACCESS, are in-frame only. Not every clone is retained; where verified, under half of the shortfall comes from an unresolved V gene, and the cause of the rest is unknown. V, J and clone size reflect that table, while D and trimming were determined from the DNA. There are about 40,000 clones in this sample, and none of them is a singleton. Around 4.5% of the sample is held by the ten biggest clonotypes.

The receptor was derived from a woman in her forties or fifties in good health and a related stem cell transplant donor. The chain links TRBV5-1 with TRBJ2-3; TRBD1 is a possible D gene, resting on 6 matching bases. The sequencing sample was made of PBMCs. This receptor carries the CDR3 CASSLQGTDTQYF. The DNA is TGCGCCAGCAGCTTACAGGGAACAGATACGCAGTATTTT.